This T cell receptor beta chain originates from a study of OX40 agonist ivuxolimab in advanced cancers. Study-level background: Ivuxolimab was an agonistic, fully human IgG2 monoclonal antibody directed against OX40 (CD134), a costimulatory receptor. Intravenous ivuxolimab was administered to patients every 2 weeks at six dose levels: 0.01, 0.1, 0.3, 1.5, 3 and 10 mg/kg. Among the 52 dose-escalation patients, around 19 had hepatocellular carcinoma, approximately 15 melanoma, 9 renal cell carcinoma and 9 head and neck cancer. A male proportion of around 81% and a mean age of approximately 55 years, ranging from about 23 to 79, were recorded for the dose-escalation cohort. Prior anti-PD-1, anti-PD-L1 or anti-CTLA-4 therapy was permitted, and checkpoint inhibitors had been received by under 50% of dose-escalation patients. Partial responses occurred in three dose-escalation patients: two with cutaneous melanoma and one with hepatocellular carcinoma. The purpose of peripheral TCRbeta sequencing was to test whether ivuxolimab changed TCR sequence diversity and led to clonal T-cell expansion. The paper describes the monotherapy dose-escalation part (N = 52 patients) of the phase I trial of ivuxolimab.

Concerning this clone: No cognate antigen has been identified for it. No much larger clonotype is one base removed from it; base qualities were not supplied.

V and J lose 1 base and 4 bases, and a span of 11 bases separates them. The CDR3 spans 15 residues, from the cysteine through the phenylalanine. Only the CDR3 region is kept as DNA, spanning 45 bases read in frame from base 1. CDR1 and CDR2 were assigned from the germline V gene as SGHTA and FQGNSA. General findings and caveats noted by the study authors: Low levels of normalized T-cell clonal expansion were also seen in some nonresponding patients. At doses of 0.1 to 3.0 mg/kg, clonal expansion of both CD4+ and CD8+ blood T cells was observed from baseline to week 6. After ivuxolimab, CD8+ T cells had more expanded clones than CD4+ T cells on average. In the 0.1-3.0 mg/kg groups, partial responders were among the patients with the lowest normalized peripheral clonal expansion, particularly in CD8+ T cells. The antigen specificity of the peripheral T cells that underwent clonal expansion was not determined.

The trial excluded patients who had a history of autoimmune disease or who were on systemic immunosuppression. In every dose cohort, peripheral blood was drawn for TCR sequencing at baseline, cycle 4 day 1, and cycle 7 day 1. Samples came from an open-label, multicenter, first-in-human phase I dose-escalation trial of ivuxolimab. The trial enrolled adults with locally advanced or metastatic head and neck squamous cell, hepatocellular, melanoma or renal cell carcinoma. Before TCR sequencing, CD4+ T cells and CD8+ T cells were sorted from peripheral blood as separate populations. Genomic DNA was extracted from sorted cells for sequencing of the TCRbeta CDR3 region. The immunoSEQ Assay was used to sequence the TCRbeta CDR3 regions. Entries here come from immuneACCESS through TCRdb and include only in-frame sequences with V and J called. Some clones fail to appear in such tables; in the studies checked, an unresolved V gene covers under half of the shortfall, and the cause of the remainder is unknown. The sample table shows tens of thousands of clones, and 75% to 90% are seen once. The ten largest clonotypes hold nearly 8.5% of the sample.

This receptor was obtained from an adult with an advanced solid tumor such as melanoma, head and neck, liver or kidney cancer. The sequence joins TRBV7-2 to TRBJ1-5; a weak D assignment points to TRBD1 (6 bases agree). Sequences were derived from CD4+ or CD8+ T cells sorted from blood, sampled in a trial of the OX40 agonist ivuxolimab. The nucleotides are TGTGCCAGCAGCTTAGGTCAGGGGTTAAATCAGCCCCAGCATTTT. It is translated as CASSLGQGLNQPQHF.